This passage covers 19 T cell receptor beta chains from one sample sequenced in a study of cytomegalovirus exposure and HLA in healthy donors. Amplification used 60 Vbeta primers and 13 Jbeta primers. Sequenced by immunoSEQ multiplex PCR; TCRdb stores in-frame clones only, minus some. Of over 100,000 clones detected, 8% to 9.5% appear once; the ten largest clones hold around 5.5%. The sequenced sample was PBMCs. Receptors were obtained from a middle-aged man in good health and CMV-seronegative.

This clone turned up a few times. The genes are TRBV6-4 and TRBJ2-1; the match to TRBD2 covers 8 bases. CDR3 length: 15 amino acids. V gave up 2 bases and J gave up 5 bases; unmatched junction bases: 5. Germline V gives CDR1 MRHNA, CDR2 SNTAGT. CDR3: CASSDKAGVHNEQFF. The CDR3 nucleotides read TGTGCCAGCAGTGACAAAGCGGGGGTCCACAATGAGCAGTTCTTC.

The rearrangement links TRBV19 to TRBJ1-4; no definite D call. CDR1 is LNHDA, CDR2 SQIVND, per germline (reference sequence). This CDR3 is 17 amino acids long. V lost 3 bases and J lost 3, with 17 bases in between. CDR3 in amino acids: CASSMALGDSSNEKLFF. The CDR3 coding sequence is TGTGCCAGTAGTATGGCTCTCGGTGACTCGTCTAATGAAAAACTGTTTTTT.

V and J are TRBV2 and TRBJ1-5; 9 positions match TRBD1. The CDR3 covers 14 residues. V trimming: 10 bases; J trimming: 5 bases; junction bases outside the gene matches: 9. Per the germline V gene, CDR1 is SNHLY and CDR2 is FYNNEI. The CDR3 protein is CAMWTGEMHQPQHF. CDR3 sequence (DNA): TGTGCCATGTGGACAGGGGAAATGCATCAGCCCCAGCATTTT.

The sample holds a few counts of this clone. V and J are TRBV29-1 and TRBJ1-2, with TRBD1 identical over 10 bases. Per the germline V gene, CDR1 is SQVTM and CDR2 is ANQGSEA. The CDR3 covers 12 residues. V shed 7 bases, J shed 4 bases, and the junction held 3 bases outside the gene matches. The CDR3: CSARQGAYGYTF. The CDR3 DNA follows: TGCAGCGCCCGACAGGGGGCCTATGGCTACACCTTC. The full variable domain, in which reference TRBV29-1 and TRBJ1-2 provide the parts outside the CDR3, is SAVISQKPSRDICQRGTSLTIQCQVDSQVTMMFWYRQQPGQSLTLIATANQGSEATYESGFVIDKFPISRPNLTFSTLTVSNMSPEDSSIYLCSARQGAYGYTFGSGTRLTVV.

This chain joins TRBV5-1 and TRBJ2-2; a possible D gene is TRBD2 (5 bases). The germline V and J ends were trimmed by 5 bases and 0 bases, with 8 bases remaining between them. The CDR3 has 14 residues. Germline CDR1 and CDR2: SGHRS and YFSETQ. The CDR3: CASSPGANTGELFF. The CDR3 coding sequence is TGCGCCAGCAGTCCCGGGGCGAACACCGGGGAGCTGTTTTTT.

V usage is TRBV19 and J usage is TRBJ2-5, with D perhaps TRBD2 (6 bases). Trimming shortened V by 4 bases and J by 4 bases, and 10 bases separated the two germline ends. The CDR3 extends over 13 amino acids. CDR1 and CDR2 (germline): LNHDA, SQIVND (reference sequence). The CDR3 is CASSTGLGETQYF. The CDR3 DNA sequence: TGTGCCAGTAGTACGGGACTGGGAGAGACCCAGTACTTC. Combining the CDR3 with reference TRBV19 and TRBJ2-5 gives the whole variable domain DGGITQSPKYLFRKEGQNVTLSCEQNLNHDAMYWYRQDPGQGLRLIYYSQIVNDFQKGDIAEGYSVSREKKESFPLTVTSAQKNPTAFYLCASSTGLGETQYFGPGTRLLVL.

V is TRBV5-1 and J is TRBJ2-3; D possibly corresponds to TRBD1 (6 bases). Trimming took off 3 bases at V and 2 bases at J, with 13 bases between the two ends. The CDR3 contains 15 residues. The germline V gene encodes CDR1 SGHRS and CDR2 YFSETQ. CDR3 sequence: CASSSPDRFTDTQYF. The CDR3 region has the DNA TGCGCCAGCAGCTCACCGGACAGATTCACAGATACGCAGTATTTT.

This clone was seen only a few times. The rearrangement uses TRBV10-3 and TRBJ2-7; 8 nucleotides line up with TRBD1. The ends lost 0 bases at V and 2 bases at J; junction bases unmatched: 0. The germline V gene encodes CDR1 ENHRY and CDR2 SYGVKD. CDR3 length: 14 amino acids. The CDR3 here is CAISESTGAYEQYF. The CDR3 DNA follows: TGTGCCATCAGTGAGTCGACAGGGGCCTACGAGCAGTACTTC.

V and J are TRBV9 and TRBJ2-1, with D possibly being TRBD2 (6 bases). The CDR3 runs to 15 residues. Germline CDR1 is SGDLS and CDR2 is YYNGEE. The V gene lost 2 bases and the J gene lost 4 bases, with 13 bases spanning the gap. CDR3 DNA: TGTGCCAGCAGCGTTCGGGGGACCCCTTACAATGAGCAGTTCTTC. It is translated as CASSVRGTPYNEQFF.

This rearrangement joins TRBV4-2 to TRBJ1-5; 7 bases map to TRBD1. CDR3 length: 14 amino acids. Germline V lookup: CDR1 LGHNA, CDR2 YNFKEQ. Trimming cost V 4 bases and J 4 bases; bases outside gene matches: 4. CDR3 loop: CASSRTRGNQPQHF. CDR3 nucleotides: TGTGCCAGCAGCCGAACCAGGGGGAATCAGCCCCAGCATTTT.

There are a few counts of this clone. V usage is TRBV27 and J usage is TRBJ1-4, with TRBD1 matching over 7 bases. Trimming removed 8 bases from V and 6 bases from J; junction bases left unmatched: 9. Germline CDR1 reads MNHEY; CDR2 reads SMNVEV (reference sequence). This CDR3 has 14 residues. This CDR3 reads CASSRGGAYEKLFF. CDR3 nucleotides: TGTGCCAGCTCGAGAGGGGGCGCGTATGAAAAACTGTTTTTT. Combining the CDR3 with reference TRBV27 and TRBJ1-4 gives the whole variable domain EAQVTQNPRYLITVTGKKLTVTCSQNMNHEYMSWYRQDPGLGLRQIYYSMNVEVTDKGDVPEGYKVSRKEKRNFPLILESPSPNQTSLYFCASSRGGAYEKLFFGSGTQLSVL.

The V and J genes are TRBV5-4 and TRBJ1-2, with 9 bases aligning to TRBD1. Per germline, CDR1 SGHNT and CDR2 YYREEE (reference sequence). Trimming cost V 2 bases and J 3 bases; bases outside gene matches: 5. The CDR3 contains 15 residues. CDR3 bases: TGTGCCAGCAGCTTCCCCGGGACAGGGTACTATGGCTACACCTTC. Translating gives CASSFPGTGYYGYTF.

The J gene is TRBJ1-1, the V gene TRBV7-2; D remains ambiguous. Germline-derived CDR1 and CDR2 are SGHTA and FQGNSA. The V and J ends lost 5 bases and 0 bases respectively, with 10 bases between them. The CDR3 spans 14 residues. The CDR3 region is CASSPAGMNTEAFF. For the CDR3, the DNA is TGTGCCAGCAGCCCCGCAGGCATGAACACTGAAGCTTTCTTT. Using reference TRBV7-2 and TRBJ1-1 for the parts outside the CDR3, the full variable domain is GAGVSQSPSNKVTEKGKDVELRCDPISGHTALYWYRQSLGQGLEFLIYFQGNSAPDKSGLPSDRFSAERTGGSVSTLTIQRTQQEDSAVYLCASSPAGMNTEAFFGQGTRLTVV.

The chain joins TRBV4-1 to TRBJ2-1; weak D call: TRBD2 (5 bases). CDR3 length: 17 amino acids. Trimming left V 3 bases short and J 9 bases short, with 24 bases between. CDR1 and CDR2 (germline): MGHRA, YSYEKL. CDR3 coding DNA: TGCGCCAGCAGCCACTATCTTAGCGTCCCCGGGTCCACTGAGCAGTTCTTC. This sequence encodes CASSHYLSVPGSTEQFF.

The chain recombines TRBV2 with TRBJ2-7, with 10 bases lining up with TRBD1. This CDR3 is built from 13 residues. CDR1 and CDR2 (germline): SNHLY, FYNNEI. Trimming at V came to 6 bases and at J to 4 bases, leaving 3 bases not matched to a gene. The CDR3 DNA sequence: TGTGCCAGCAGAAGGGACAGGGGTTACGAGCAGTACTTC. Protein: CASRRDRGYEQYF.

This clone occurred a few times. The rearrangement links TRBV5-1 to TRBJ1-1; no definite D call. CDR3 length equals 12 residues. V gave up 4 bases and J gave up 5 bases, with 9 bases separating them. Germline-derived CDR1 and CDR2 are SGHRS and YFSETQ. CDR3 amino acids: CASSERGTEAFF. The CDR3 DNA sequence: TGCGCCAGCAGCGAGCGAGGGACTGAAGCTTTCTTT.

This clone has only a few counts. The CDR3 DNA sequence: TGTGCCAGCAGCTTAACACAGGGGCTCGGCCTTGAAGCTTTCTTT. Translation: CASSLTQGLGLEAFF. This chain uses TRBV7-8 with TRBJ1-1; TRBD1 aligns across 7 bases. The CDR3 covers 15 residues. V lost 2 bases and J lost 7; bases outside the gene matches: 10. Germline V gene data show CDR1 as SGHVS and CDR2 as FQNEAQ.

In its sample, this clone was seen a few times. The chain links TRBV7-8 to TRBJ2-5; D may be TRBD1 (5 bases). The CDR3 is made up of 16 amino acids. CDR1 and CDR2 from the germline V gene are SGHVS and FQNEAQ. V lost 9 bases, J lost 2 bases, and 22 bases lay in between. DNA of the CDR3: TGTGCCAGATCAGATCTCCCTCAGGGCTCTCAAGAGACCCAGTACTTC. This encodes CARSDLPQGSQETQYF.

The rearrangement uses TRBV4-3 and TRBJ1-1; D perhaps matches TRBD1 (6 bases). CDR3 length: 14 amino acids. Trimming removed 4 bases from V and 4 bases from J, with 13 bases in between. Germline CDR1 and CDR2: LGHNA and YSLEER. The DNA for the CDR3 is TGCGCCAGCAGCCTTGAACCGACAGGCACTGAAGCTTTCTTT. This codes for CASSLEPTGTEAFF.